The source of this T cell receptor beta chain is a study of T cells in Graves' hyperthyroidism and ophthalmopathy. General observations from the study: Ophthalmopathy stood apart from stable hyperthyroidism in a 13 V-J model. Most expanded thyroid clonotypes above 0.001 also appeared in blood.

Uncontrolled infection, other autoimmune disease, pregnancy or lactation led to exclusion. From more than 9.5 ml of fresh peripheral blood, PBMCs were isolated. RNA transcripts gave rise to amplified TCR beta CDR3 regions. An initial round of RT-PCR targeting the TCR CDR3 relied on the HTBI primer set. TCRdb processed the multiplex PCR reads anew with MiXCR; each CDR3 protein has one entry. The sample shows some 500,000 distinct CDR3 sequences, around 16% of them seen only once. This clonotype was recorded many times. The target antigen is unknown. Germline V gene data show CDR1 as SGDLS and CDR2 as YYNGEE. The CDR3 consists of 12 residues. Trimming took 2 bases from V and 5 from J, leaving 5 bases between them.

This chain links TRBV9 with TRBJ2-1; D gene unclear. Source material: blood. This receptor was obtained from a woman aged 25-40 years with Graves' ophthalmopathy. In DNA form, the CDR3 reads TGTGCCAGCAGCGTTACAGACAATGAGCAGTTCTTC. The encoded protein is CASSVTDNEQFF.